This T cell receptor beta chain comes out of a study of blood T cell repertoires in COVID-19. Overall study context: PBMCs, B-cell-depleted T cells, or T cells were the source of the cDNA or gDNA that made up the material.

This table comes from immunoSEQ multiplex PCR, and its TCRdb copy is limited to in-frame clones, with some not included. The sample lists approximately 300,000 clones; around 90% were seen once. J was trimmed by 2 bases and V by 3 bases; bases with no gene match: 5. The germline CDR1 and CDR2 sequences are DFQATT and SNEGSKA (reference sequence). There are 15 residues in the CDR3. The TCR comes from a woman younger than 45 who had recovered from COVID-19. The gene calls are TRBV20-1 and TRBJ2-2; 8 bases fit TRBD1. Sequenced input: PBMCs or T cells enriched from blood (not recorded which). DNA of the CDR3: TGCAGTGCTAGTTTCAGGGGGCTTAACACCGGGGAGCTGTTTTTT. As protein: CSASFRGLNTGELFF.